One T cell receptor (beta chain) is described in this entry. The antigen is not known. Trimming removed 6 bases from V and 4 bases from J, with 10 bases in between. The CDR3 runs to 13 residues. Looked up from germline, CDR1 is MRHNA and CDR2 is SNTAGT. This sample was included in a study of cytomegalovirus exposure and HLA in healthy donors. Study results and limitations: In vitro experiments confirmed that three CMV-associated chains were specific for CMV antigens. According to the study, some 160 TCR beta chains were cytomegalovirus-associated.

Clones were sequenced by immunoSEQ multiplex PCR, and TCRdb holds only the in-frame ones, with some missing. The sample has over 150,000 clones; around 83% are singletons. The receptor was isolated from a human donor in good health. The V call is TRBV6-4, the J call TRBJ1-5; D may be TRBD1 (6 bases). What was sequenced was PBMCs. CDR3 in amino acids: CASSPGVNQPQHF. The CDR3 bases are TGTGCCAGCAGCCCAGGGGTGAATCAGCCCCAGCATTTT.